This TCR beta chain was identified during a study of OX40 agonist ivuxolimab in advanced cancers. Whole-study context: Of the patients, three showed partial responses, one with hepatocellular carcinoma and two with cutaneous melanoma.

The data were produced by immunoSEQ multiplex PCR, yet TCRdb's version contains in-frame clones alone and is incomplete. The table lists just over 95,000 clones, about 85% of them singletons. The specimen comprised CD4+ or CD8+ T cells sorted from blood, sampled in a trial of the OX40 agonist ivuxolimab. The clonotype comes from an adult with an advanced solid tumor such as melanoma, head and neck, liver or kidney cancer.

CDR3 sequence reads: CASSLTGGNTEAFF. CDR3 sequence (DNA): TGTGCCAGCAGCTTAACTGGCGGGAACACTGAAGCTTTCTTT. The rearrangement links TRBV7-8 to TRBJ1-1, with D hard to call. The CDR3 length is 14 residues. Per germline, CDR1 SGHVS and CDR2 FQNEAQ. Trimming took off 2 bases at V and 1 base at J, with 8 bases between the two ends.